This T cell receptor (beta chain) was sequenced for a study of blood T cell repertoires in COVID-19. Across the whole study: Sites in the United States, Italy and Spain provided acute and convalescent COVID-19 samples.

Assay: immunoSEQ multiplex PCR; the TCRdb copy retains only in-frame clones and omits some. Altogether about 89,000 clones are present, about four fifths being singletons, with the ten largest covering roughly 6.7%. The CDR3 is 13 residues long. Trimming pared 6 bases from V and 5 bases from J, leaving 13 bases between. The germline gives CDR1 MNHEY, CDR2 SVGEGT. The genes are TRBV6-2 or TRBV6-3 and TRBJ1-2; D possibly corresponds to TRBD1 (6 bases). Sequencing used peripheral blood. The TCR sequence derives from a man in his 70s with COVID-19, enrolled during active disease. The CDR3 bases are TGTGCCAGCAGCTTCCTAGGACAGTATGGCTACACCTTC. Amino acids: CASSFLGQYGYTF.